Sequencing of this T cell receptor beta chain was carried out in a study of blood T cell repertoires in COVID-19. V lost 2 bases and J 2 bases, leaving 12 bases between the germline ends. The germline CDR1 and CDR2 sequences are ENHRY and SYGVKD. The length of the CDR3 is 15 residues. In the original analysis: Cell counts per sample came from amplifying reference gene primers. TCRdb keeps only in-frame clones here, not all; method: immunoSEQ multiplex PCR. The DNA gave D and trimming, while V, J and clone size come from that table. The sample holds under 100,000 clones, around four fifths seen once. The TCR comes from a human donor in a cohort sampled during active COVID-19. The rearrangement links TRBV10-3 to TRBJ2-5, with D maybe TRBD1 (6 bases). Material: peripheral blood. In DNA form, the CDR3 reads TGTGCCATCAGTGAGAAGTTAGGGACACAAGAGACCCAGTACTTC. This codes for CAISEKLGTQETQYF.